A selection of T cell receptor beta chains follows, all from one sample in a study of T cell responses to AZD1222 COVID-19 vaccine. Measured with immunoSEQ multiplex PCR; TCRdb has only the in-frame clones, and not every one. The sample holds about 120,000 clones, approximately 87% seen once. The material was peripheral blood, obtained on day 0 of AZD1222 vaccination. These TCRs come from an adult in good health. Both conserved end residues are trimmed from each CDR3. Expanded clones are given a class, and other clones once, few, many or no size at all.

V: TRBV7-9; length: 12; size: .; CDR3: ASSLGQGIYGYT
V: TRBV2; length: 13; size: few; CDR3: ASKAQGAGNQPQH
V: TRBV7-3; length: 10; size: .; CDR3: ASSLGPLVKF
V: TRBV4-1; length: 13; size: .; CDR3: ASSQAEFSSYEQY
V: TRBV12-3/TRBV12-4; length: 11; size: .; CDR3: ASSLRRSYGYT
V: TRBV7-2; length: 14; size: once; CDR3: ASSWGQGGAGNTIY
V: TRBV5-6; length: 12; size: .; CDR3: ASSFQGYTGELF
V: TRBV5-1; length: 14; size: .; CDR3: ASSLAAGGRRHTIY
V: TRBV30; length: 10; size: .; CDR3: AWSAGEYGYT
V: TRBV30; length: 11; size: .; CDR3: AWQDRDRNGYT
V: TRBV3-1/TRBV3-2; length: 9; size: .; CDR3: ASSHTDTQY
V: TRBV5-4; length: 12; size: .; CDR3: ASSLRGRAGELF
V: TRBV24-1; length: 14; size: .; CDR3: ATSDLLGGSTDTQY
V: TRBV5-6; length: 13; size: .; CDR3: ASSLGDRDRETQY
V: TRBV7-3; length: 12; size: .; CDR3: ASSPFESNQPQH
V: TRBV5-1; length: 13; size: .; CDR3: ASSPSGPPHNEQF
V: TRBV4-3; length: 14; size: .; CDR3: ASSLGQGSSDSPLH
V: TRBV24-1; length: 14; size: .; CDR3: ATSALPGRGPDTQY
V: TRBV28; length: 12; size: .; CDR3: ASSPGGINSPLH
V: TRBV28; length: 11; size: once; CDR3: ASRAGGNTEAF
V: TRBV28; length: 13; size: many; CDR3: ASSLGVRGDQPQH
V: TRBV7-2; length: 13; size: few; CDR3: ASSIGQGSAYEQY
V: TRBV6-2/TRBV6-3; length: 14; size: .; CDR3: ASSFATTGLSYEQY
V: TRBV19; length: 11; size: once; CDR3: ASRDRNVDEQF
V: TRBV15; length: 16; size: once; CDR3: ATSRTGDSGGVFGELF
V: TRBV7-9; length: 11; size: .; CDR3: ASSLGGKTEAF
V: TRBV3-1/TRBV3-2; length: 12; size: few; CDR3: ASSKGSIGTEAF
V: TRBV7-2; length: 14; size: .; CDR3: ASSLGGLVVYSEQF
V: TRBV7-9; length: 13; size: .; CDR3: ASSLDFGSNEKLF
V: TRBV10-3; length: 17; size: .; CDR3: AISERTGGSSGSRNEQF
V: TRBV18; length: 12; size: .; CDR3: ASSPSGHLGTQY
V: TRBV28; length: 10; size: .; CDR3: ASEGGVNEQF
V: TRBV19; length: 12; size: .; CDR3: ASSIDPGWNGYT
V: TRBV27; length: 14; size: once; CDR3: ASSLSMDSFSYEQY
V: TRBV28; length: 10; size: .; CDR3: ASTPISGGYT
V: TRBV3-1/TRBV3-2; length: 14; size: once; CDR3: ASSAPPGGAFAEAF
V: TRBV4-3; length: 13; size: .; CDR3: ASSNQWGSSYEQY
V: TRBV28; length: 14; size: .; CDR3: ASSPLPGQGFGEQY
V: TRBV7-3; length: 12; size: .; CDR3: ASSLAGSVDEQF
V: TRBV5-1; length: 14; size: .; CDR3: ASSIGPGGLNTEAF
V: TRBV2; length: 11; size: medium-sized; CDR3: ASSERSDYGYT
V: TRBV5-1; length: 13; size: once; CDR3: ASSLAVSGANVLT
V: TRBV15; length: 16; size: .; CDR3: ATSRDIGSMTSTDTQY
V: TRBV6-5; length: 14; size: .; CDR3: ASSYGRQLAKNIQY